These 9 T cell receptor beta chains came from one sample sequenced in a study of T cells in Graves' hyperthyroidism and ophthalmopathy. TCR beta CDR3 regions were amplified from RNA transcripts. Researchers ran a first-round RT-PCR on the TCR CDR3 using the HTBI primer set. TCRdb used MiXCR to reprocess the multiplex PCR reads, holding one entry per CDR3 protein. Counted here are more than 300,000 distinct CDR3 sequences, around 15% occurring once; the ten biggest clones make up 15% to 20%. The sequenced sample was blood. These receptor sequences come from a woman aged 30 to 39 with Graves' ophthalmopathy.

This clonotype has ten or more counts. The rearrangement uses TRBV28 and TRBJ1-3; D remains unclear. This CDR3 is built from 14 residues. V lost 3 bases to trimming and J lost 0 bases, with 6 bases between them. The V gene's germline CDR1 is MDHEN and CDR2 SYDVKM. This CDR3 reads CASSFPFSGNTIYF. For the CDR3, the DNA is TGTGCCAGCAGTTTCCCCTTCTCTGGAAACACCATATATTTT.

The sample holds many counts of this clonotype. This chain links TRBV6-1 with TRBJ2-5; 10 nucleotides match TRBD1. CDR1 is MNHNS and CDR2 is SASEGT in the germline V gene. The CDR3 loop spans 17 amino acids. V was pared by 5 bases and J by 1 base, with 10 bases of the junction left unmatched. The CDR3 region has the DNA TGTGCCAGCAGTACCCGGCTCGGGACAGGGGTCCAAGAGACCCAGTACTTC. Translation: CASSTRLGTGVQETQYF.

This clonotype showed up many times. The CDR3 DNA reads TGTGCCAGCAGTGACTTGGCCGAAAGAAACCAAGAGACCCAGTACTTC. Its protein product is CASSDLAERNQETQYF. The chain is built from TRBV2 and TRBJ2-5; D is unresolved. The CDR3 totals 16 residues. The germline V gene has CDR1 SNHLY and CDR2 FYNNEI. Deletions cut 3 bases from V and 0 bases from J, with 14 bases between.

This clonotype was recorded many times. The chain has TRBV30 and TRBJ2-7, with TRBD2 matching 7 bases. The V gene's germline CDR1 is GTSNPN and CDR2 SVGIG (reference sequence). V was clipped by 6 bases and J by 3 bases; unmatched bases: 11. The CDR3 extends over 14 amino acids. In DNA form, the CDR3 reads TGTGCCTGCAGCCGTGGGGGGGGATTCTACGAGCAGTACTTC. It encodes CACSRGGGFYEQYF.

A word on this clonotype: This clone may be a read error of a much larger clone one base away. Because it lacks the conserved phenylalanine or tryptophan at the end, this CDR3 is likely a read error. The CDR3 sequence is CASSQALPGQGPISSYNEQFL. CDR3 DNA: TGTGCCAGCAGCCAAGCCCTTCCCGGACAGGGACCGATAAGCTCCTACAATGAGCAGTTCCTC. The J gene is TRBJ2-1, the V gene TRBV3-1, with TRBD1 matching 8 bases. The CDR3 contains 21 residues. From germline, CDR1 is LGHDT and CDR2 YNNKEL (reference sequence). With V trimmed by 1 base and J by 0 bases, 17 bases remained unmatched.

This clonotype has just a few counts. A clone one base away is much larger, so this may be a read error. This chain uses TRBV20-1 with TRBJ2-5; D is possibly TRBD2 (6 bases). Germline assignment: CDR1 DFQATT and CDR2 SNEGSKA (reference sequence). Trimming cost V 8 bases and J 4 bases, with 23 bases left between them. CDR3 length equals 15 residues. The CDR3 is CSTNRDSGTIETQYF. The DNA of the CDR3 is TGCAGTACTAACCGGGACTCCGGGACGATAGAGACCCAGTACTTC.

This clonotype was recorded many times. The chain carries TRBV2 and TRBJ1-5; D possibly corresponds to TRBD1 (5 bases). The CDR3 runs to 15 residues. Trimming took off 4 bases at V and 0 bases at J, with 10 bases between the two ends. Germline CDR1 reads SNHLY; CDR2 reads FYNNEI. CDR3 region: CASSGGRNSNQPQHF. The CDR3 region has the DNA TGTGCCAGCAGTGGGGGCCGGAATAGCAATCAGCCCCAGCATTTT.

This clonotype showed up many times. The gene calls are TRBV27 and TRBJ1-3, with unresolved D. Per germline, CDR1 MNHEY and CDR2 SMNVEV (reference sequence). The CDR3 sequence is 13 residues long. V was shortened by 3 bases and J by 2 bases, with 5 bases between the two germline ends. CDR3 nucleotides: TGTGCCAGCAGTTTCGGGGCTGGAAACACCATATATTTT. Residues: CASSFGAGNTIYF.

This clonotype has a handful of counts. This chain links TRBV5-1 with TRBJ2-1; D is unresolved. The CDR3 sequence is 15 residues long. V gave up 4 bases and J gave up 2 bases, with 13 bases separating them. CDR1 and CDR2 (germline): SGHRS, YFSETQ. The CDR3 nucleotides are TGCGCCAGCAGCAAGGACGGAAGGACCTACAATGAGCAGTTCTTC. Its translation: CASSKDGRTYNEQFF. Drawing the rest from reference TRBV5-1 and TRBJ2-1, the complete variable domain is KAGVTQTPRYLIKTRGQQVTLSCSPISGHRSVSWYQQTPGQGLQFLFEYFSETQRNKGNFPGRFSGRQFSNSRSEMNVSTLELGDSALYLCASSKDGRTYNEQFFGPGTRLTVL.